The present T cell receptor (beta chain) was sequenced within a study of T cell responses to AZD1222 COVID-19 vaccine. To note about this clone: What it recognizes is unknown.

This table comes from immunoSEQ multiplex PCR, and its TCRdb copy is limited to in-frame clones, with some not included. Here the sample spans about 160,000 clones, 94% being singletons. Pooling was applied to second doses at about 4 or about 12 weeks. The CDR3 consists of 15 residues. Trimming pared 2 bases from V and 6 bases from J, leaving 16 bases between. Germline V gives CDR1 MNHEY, CDR2 SVGAGI. General study findings and limits: Seropositivity was recorded at baseline in only a handful of AZD1222 recipients. Regions 160-218 and 743-854 held dominance among vaccine-associated CD4 TCRs, which spanned spike. Clonal diversity may have been underestimated, and the donors were mostly white British, with more females than males.

Sample: peripheral blood, taken 28 days after the second AZD1222 dose. This receptor was identified in an adult who received the AZD1222 COVID-19 vaccine. The chain joins TRBV6-5 to TRBJ1-2; tentatively, D is TRBD1 (6 bases). The chain's CDR3 is CASSYTQGQANGYTF. For the CDR3, the DNA is TGTGCCAGCAGTTACACCCAGGGGCAAGCAAATGGCTACACCTTC.